The source of this T cell receptor beta chain is a study of shared clonotypes between healthy human individuals. Looked up from germline, CDR1 is MDHEN and CDR2 is SYDVKM. V gave up 4 bases and J gave up 3 bases; unmatched junction bases: 9. The CDR3 length is 15 residues. Over several immunoSEQ plates, each subset's genomic DNA was distributed in even portions. The input for sorted-subset replicate PCRs was 200 to 250 ng DNA, approximately 30,000 T cell genomes. Here immunoSEQ multiplex PCR was the method, and the copy in TCRdb shows in-frame clones only, minus some. The sample shows more than 2 million clones, approximately 96% of them seen only once.

Sample: naive CD4+ T cells sorted from blood. Subset defined: CD45RA+ positively selected. The TCR sequence derives from a man between 18 and 29 years old in good health. The chain uses TRBV28 and TRBJ2-7, with 7 bases matching TRBD2. CDR3 coding DNA: TGTGCCAGCAGTTCGGGGGTGGCGGGAGACTACGAGCAGTACTTC. It codes for CASSSGVAGDYEQYF.